These 7 T cell receptor beta chains originate from one sample sequenced in a study of beta chain features in type 1 diabetes. Expressed TCRB transcripts got sequenced, as all isolated RNA was reverse transcribed. Some clones are missing from TCRdb's copy, which holds only in-frame ones; the method was immunoSEQ multiplex PCR. The sample lists about 16,000 clones; approximately 50% were seen once. Input material: stem cell memory CD4+ T cells from blood. The receptor source for this set is a woman younger than 35 in good health.

This clone has just a few counts. The V and J genes are TRBV2 and TRBJ1-6; D may be TRBD1 (5 bases). Germline V gives CDR1 SNHLY, CDR2 FYNNEI. Trimming stripped 6 bases from V and 10 bases from J, with 13 bases between. The CDR3 extends over 13 amino acids. The CDR3 region has the DNA TGTGCCAGCAGGATGCAGGGTGACTCACCCCTCCACTTT. This gives the protein CASRMQGDSPLHF.

The V call is TRBV29-1, the J call TRBJ2-2; possibly TRBD2 for D (7 bases). Germline assignment: CDR1 SQVTM and CDR2 ANQGSEA. Trimming removed 6 bases from V and 6 bases from J, with 17 bases in between. CDR3 length: 14 amino acids. The CDR3 sequence: CSVEGGRASGELFF. CDR3 nucleotide sequence: TGCAGCGTCGAGGGGGGGAGGGCCTCCGGGGAGCTGTTTTTT.

This clone has just a few counts. V and J are TRBV2 and TRBJ2-7; D might be TRBD2 (5 bases). The CDR3 runs 12 residues. Germline V lookup: CDR1 SNHLY, CDR2 FYNNEI. The V gene lost 3 bases and the J gene lost 2 bases, with 5 bases spanning the gap. The DNA of the CDR3 is TGTGCCAGCAGTGAGAGGGCCTACGAGCAGTACTTC. Its protein product is CASSERAYEQYF. The whole variable domain, remainder taken from reference TRBV2 and TRBJ2-7, is EPEVTQTPSHQVTQMGQEVILRCVPISNHLYFYWYRQILGQKVEFLVSFYNNEISEKSEIFDDQFSVERPDGSNFTLKIRSTKLEDSAMYFCASSERAYEQYFGPGTRLTVT.

V is TRBV19 and J is TRBJ1-1; tentatively, D is TRBD1 (6 bases). The germline V gene encodes CDR1 LNHDA and CDR2 SQIVND (reference sequence). V lost 6 bases, J lost 0 bases, and 14 bases lay in between. This CDR3 has 15 residues. The CDR3 here is CASSGRQGLNTEAFF. For the CDR3, the DNA is TGTGCCAGTAGCGGAAGGCAGGGGTTGAACACTGAAGCTTTCTTT.

The chain joins TRBV7-6 to TRBJ1-1, with D uncertain. Germline V gene lookup returns CDR1 SGHVS and CDR2 FNYEAQ. The germline V and J ends were trimmed by 6 bases and 8 bases, with 16 bases remaining between them. The CDR3 totals 13 residues. The CDR3 coding sequence is TGTGCCAGCAGTCGAGAGTTGTTGCGGGAAGCTTTCTTT. It specifies CASSRELLREAFF.

This rearrangement joins TRBV30 to TRBJ2-1, with TRBD2 matching 10 bases. CDR3 size: 17 residues. The germline CDR1 and CDR2 sequences are GTSNPN and SVGIG (reference sequence). V lost 0 bases to trimming and J lost 5 bases; unmatched junction nucleotides: 10. CDR3 sequence (DNA): TGTGCCTGGAGTGTTCTCTTCCTAGCGGGGGCCGACAATGAGCAGTTCTTC. Encoded protein: CAWSVLFLAGADNEQFF.

This clone was detected a few times. The chain employs TRBV7-9 and TRBJ1-1; 7 bases line up with TRBD1. J lost 1 base, V lost 2 bases, and 10 bases had no gene match. CDR3 length: 17 residues. CDR1 is SEHNR and CDR2 is FQNEAQ in the germline V gene (reference sequence). The CDR3 loop reads CASSLTPLGTANTEAFF. In nucleotides, the CDR3 is TGTGCCAGCAGCTTAACGCCCTTAGGGACAGCGAACACTGAAGCTTTCTTT.